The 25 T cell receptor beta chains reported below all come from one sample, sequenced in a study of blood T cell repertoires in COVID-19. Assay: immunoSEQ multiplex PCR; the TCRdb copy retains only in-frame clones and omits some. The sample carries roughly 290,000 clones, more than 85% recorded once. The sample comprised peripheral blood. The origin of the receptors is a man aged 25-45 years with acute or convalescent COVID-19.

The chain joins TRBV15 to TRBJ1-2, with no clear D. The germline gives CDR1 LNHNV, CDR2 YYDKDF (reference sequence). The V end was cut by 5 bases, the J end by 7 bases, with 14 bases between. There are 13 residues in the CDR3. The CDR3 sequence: CATSGTVRGGYTF. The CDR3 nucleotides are TGTGCCACCAGCGGCACAGTCCGGGGTGGCTACACCTTC.

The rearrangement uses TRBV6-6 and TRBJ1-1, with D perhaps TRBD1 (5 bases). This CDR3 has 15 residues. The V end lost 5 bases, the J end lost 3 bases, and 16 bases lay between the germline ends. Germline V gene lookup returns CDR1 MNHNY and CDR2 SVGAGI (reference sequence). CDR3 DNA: TGTGCCAGCAGTAACCTCCATGGGGGGGACACTGAAGCTTTCTTT. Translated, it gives CASSNLHGGDTEAFF.

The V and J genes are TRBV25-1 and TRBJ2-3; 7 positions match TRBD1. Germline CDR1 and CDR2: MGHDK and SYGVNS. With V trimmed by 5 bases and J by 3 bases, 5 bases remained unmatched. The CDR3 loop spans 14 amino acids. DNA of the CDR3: TGTGCCAGCAGTCGCAGGGGGAGAACAGATACGCAGTATTTT. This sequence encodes CASSRRGRTDTQYF.

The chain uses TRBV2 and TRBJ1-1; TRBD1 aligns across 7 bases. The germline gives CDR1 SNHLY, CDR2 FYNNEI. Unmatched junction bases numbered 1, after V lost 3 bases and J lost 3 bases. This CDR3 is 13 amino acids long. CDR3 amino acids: CASSEGQHTEAFF. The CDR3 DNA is TGTGCCAGCAGTGAGGGACAGCACACTGAAGCTTTCTTT.

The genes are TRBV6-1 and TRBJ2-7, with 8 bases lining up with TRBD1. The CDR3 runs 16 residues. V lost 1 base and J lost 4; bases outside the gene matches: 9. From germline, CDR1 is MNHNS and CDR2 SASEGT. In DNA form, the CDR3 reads TGTGCCAGCAGTGAAGGCTACAAAGACAGGGGTTACGAGCAGTACTTC. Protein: CASSEGYKDRGYEQYF.

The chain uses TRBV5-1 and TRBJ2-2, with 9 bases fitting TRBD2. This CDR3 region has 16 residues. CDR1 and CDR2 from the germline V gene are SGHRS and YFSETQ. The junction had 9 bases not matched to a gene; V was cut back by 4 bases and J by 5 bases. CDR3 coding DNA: TGCGCCAGCAGCCCCCCGCCAACTAGCGGGACCGGGGAGCTGTTTTTT. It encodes CASSPPPTSGTGELFF.

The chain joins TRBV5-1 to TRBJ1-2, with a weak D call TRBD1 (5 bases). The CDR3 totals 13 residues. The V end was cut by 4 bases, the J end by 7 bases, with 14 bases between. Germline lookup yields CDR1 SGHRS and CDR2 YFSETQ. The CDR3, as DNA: TGCGCCAGCAGCCTACAGACAGAAACTGGCTACACCTTC. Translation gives CASSLQTETGYTF.

In nucleotides, the CDR3 is TGTGCCTGGAGCCCCCAAGCGGGGGAGCAGTTCTTC. This sequence encodes CAWSPQAGEQFF. The rearrangement joins TRBV30 to TRBJ2-1, with TRBD2 matching 7 bases. Germline CDR1 and CDR2: GTSNPN and SVGIG (reference sequence). V trimming: 3 bases; J trimming: 10 bases; junction bases outside the gene matches: 6. The CDR3 is made up of 12 amino acids.

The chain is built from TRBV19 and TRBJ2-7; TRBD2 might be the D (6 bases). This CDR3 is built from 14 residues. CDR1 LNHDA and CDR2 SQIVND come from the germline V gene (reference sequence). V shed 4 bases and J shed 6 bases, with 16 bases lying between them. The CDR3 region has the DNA TGTGCCAGTAGTAGCGGGATTCCCTTCGCCGAGCAGTACTTC. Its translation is CASSSGIPFAEQYF. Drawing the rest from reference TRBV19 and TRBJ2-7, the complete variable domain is DGGITQSPKYLFRKEGQNVTLSCEQNLNHDAMYWYRQDPGQGLRLIYYSQIVNDFQKGDIAEGYSVSREKKESFPLTVTSAQKNPTAFYLCASSSGIPFAEQYFGPGTRLTVT.

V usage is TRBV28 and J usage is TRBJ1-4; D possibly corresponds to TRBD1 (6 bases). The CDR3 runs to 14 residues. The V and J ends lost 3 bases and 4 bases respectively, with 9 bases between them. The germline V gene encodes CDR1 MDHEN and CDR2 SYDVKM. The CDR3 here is CASSFSGVNEKLFF. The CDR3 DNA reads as TGTGCCAGCAGTTTCTCAGGGGTTAATGAAAAACTGTTTTTT.

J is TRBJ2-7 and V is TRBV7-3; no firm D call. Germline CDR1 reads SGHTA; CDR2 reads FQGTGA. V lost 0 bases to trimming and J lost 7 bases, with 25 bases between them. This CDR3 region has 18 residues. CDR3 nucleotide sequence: TGTGCCAGCAGCTTAACGTTTGATTTAAACAGAGCCCTTGGGGAGCAGTACTTC. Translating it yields CASSLTFDLNRALGEQYF.

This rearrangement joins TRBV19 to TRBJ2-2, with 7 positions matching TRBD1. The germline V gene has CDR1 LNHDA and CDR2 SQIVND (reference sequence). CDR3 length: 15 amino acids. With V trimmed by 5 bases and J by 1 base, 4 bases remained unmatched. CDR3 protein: CASSPRQGNTGELFF. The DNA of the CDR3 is TGTGCCAGTAGTCCTCGACAGGGGAACACCGGGGAGCTGTTTTTT.

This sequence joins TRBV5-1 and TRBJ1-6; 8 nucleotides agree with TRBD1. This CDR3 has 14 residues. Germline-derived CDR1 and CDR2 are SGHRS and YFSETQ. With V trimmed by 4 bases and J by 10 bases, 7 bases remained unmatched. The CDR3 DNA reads TGCGCCAGCAGCCCGGGACAGGTGGAATCACCCCTCCACTTT. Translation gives CASSPGQVESPLHF. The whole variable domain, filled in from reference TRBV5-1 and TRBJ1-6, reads KAGVTQTPRYLIKTRGQQVTLSCSPISGHRSVSWYQQTPGQGLQFLFEYFSETQRNKGNFPGRFSGRQFSNSRSEMNVSTLELGDSALYLCASSPGQVESPLHFGNGTRLTVT.

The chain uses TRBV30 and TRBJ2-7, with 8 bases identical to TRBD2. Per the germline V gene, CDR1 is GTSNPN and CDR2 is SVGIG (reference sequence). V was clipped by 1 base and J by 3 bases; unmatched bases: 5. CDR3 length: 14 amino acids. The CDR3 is CAWSERGPIYEQYF. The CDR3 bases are TGTGCCTGGAGTGAGCGGGGGCCAATCTACGAGCAGTACTTC.

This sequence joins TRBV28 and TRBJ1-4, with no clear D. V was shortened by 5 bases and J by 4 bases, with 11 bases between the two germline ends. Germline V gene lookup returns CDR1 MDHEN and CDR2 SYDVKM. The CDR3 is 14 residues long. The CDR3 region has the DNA TGTGCCAGCAGTATTGGGCCTAATAATGAAAAACTGTTTTTT. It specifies CASSIGPNNEKLFF.

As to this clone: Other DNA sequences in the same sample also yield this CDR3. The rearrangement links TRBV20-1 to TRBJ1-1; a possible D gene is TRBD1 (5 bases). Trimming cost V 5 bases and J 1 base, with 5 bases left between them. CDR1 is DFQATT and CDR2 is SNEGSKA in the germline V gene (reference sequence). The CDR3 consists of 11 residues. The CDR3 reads CSAQGNTEAFF. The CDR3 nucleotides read TGCAGTGCTCAGGGGAACACTGAAGCTTTCTTT.

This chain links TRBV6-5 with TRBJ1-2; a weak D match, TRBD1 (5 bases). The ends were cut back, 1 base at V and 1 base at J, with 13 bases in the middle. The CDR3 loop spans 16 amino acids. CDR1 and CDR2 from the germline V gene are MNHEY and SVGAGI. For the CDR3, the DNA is TGTGCCAGCAGTTACTTAGGACACACTTATAACTATGGCTACACCTTC. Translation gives CASSYLGHTYNYGYTF.

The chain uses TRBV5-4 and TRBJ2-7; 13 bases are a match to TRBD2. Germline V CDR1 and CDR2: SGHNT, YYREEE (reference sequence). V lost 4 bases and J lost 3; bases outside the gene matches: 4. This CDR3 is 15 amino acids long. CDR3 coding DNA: TGTGCCAGCAGCACTCGGACTAGCGGGGGCTACGAGCAGTACTTC. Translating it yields CASSTRTSGGYEQYF.

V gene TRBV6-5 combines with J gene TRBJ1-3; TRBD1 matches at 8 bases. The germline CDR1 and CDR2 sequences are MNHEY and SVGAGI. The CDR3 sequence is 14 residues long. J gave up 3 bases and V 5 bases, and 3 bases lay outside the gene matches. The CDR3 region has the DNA TGTGCCAGCAGTATGACAGGGGTTGGAAACACCATATATTTT. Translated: CASSMTGVGNTIYF.

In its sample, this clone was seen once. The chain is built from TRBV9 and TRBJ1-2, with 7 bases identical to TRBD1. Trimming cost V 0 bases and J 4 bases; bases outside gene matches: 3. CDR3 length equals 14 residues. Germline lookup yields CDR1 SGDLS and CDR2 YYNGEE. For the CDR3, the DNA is TGTGCCAGCAGCGTAGACGGGACAGTCTATGGCTACACCTTC. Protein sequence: CASSVDGTVYGYTF.

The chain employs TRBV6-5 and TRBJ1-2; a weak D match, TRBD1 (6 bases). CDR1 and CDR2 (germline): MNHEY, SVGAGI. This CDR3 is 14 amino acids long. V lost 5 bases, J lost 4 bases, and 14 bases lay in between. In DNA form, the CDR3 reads TGTGCCAGCAGTAAGACAGGCGTCCGCTATGGCTACACCTTC. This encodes CASSKTGVRYGYTF.

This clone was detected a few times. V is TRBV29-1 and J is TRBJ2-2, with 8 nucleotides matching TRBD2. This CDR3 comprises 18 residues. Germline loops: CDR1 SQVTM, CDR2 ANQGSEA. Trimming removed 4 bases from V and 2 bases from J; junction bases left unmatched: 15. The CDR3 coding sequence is TGCAGCGTTGGAGGGGGGCTCCCCAGCGGGGGAAACACCGGGGAGCTGTTTTTT. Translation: CSVGGGLPSGGNTGELFF.

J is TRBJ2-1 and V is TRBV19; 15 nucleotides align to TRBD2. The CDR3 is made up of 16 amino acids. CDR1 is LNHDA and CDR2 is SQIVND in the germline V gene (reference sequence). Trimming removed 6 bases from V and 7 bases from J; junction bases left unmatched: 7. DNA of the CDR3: TGTGCCAGTAGATCTGGACTAGCGGGGGGGCAGAATGAGCAGTTCTTC. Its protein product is CASRSGLAGGQNEQFF. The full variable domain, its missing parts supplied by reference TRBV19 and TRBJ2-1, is DGGITQSPKYLFRKEGQNVTLSCEQNLNHDAMYWYRQDPGQGLRLIYYSQIVNDFQKGDIAEGYSVSREKKESFPLTVTSAQKNPTAFYLCASRSGLAGGQNEQFFGPGTRLTVL.

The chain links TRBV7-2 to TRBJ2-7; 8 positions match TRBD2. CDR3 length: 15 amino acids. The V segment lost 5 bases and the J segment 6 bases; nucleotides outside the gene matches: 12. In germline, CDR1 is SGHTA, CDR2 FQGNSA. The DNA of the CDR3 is TGTGCCAGCAGCGCGGAGCCGGGAGGGCCTTTCGAGCAGTACTTC. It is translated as CASSAEPGGPFEQYF.

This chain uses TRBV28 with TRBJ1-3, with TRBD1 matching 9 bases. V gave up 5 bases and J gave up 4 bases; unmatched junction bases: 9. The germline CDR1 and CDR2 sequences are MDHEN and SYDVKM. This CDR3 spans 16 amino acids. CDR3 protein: CASSLRDRVRGNTIYF. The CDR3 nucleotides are TGTGCCAGCAGTCTTCGGGACAGGGTGAGAGGAAACACCATATATTTT. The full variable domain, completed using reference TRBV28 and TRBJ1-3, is DVKVTQSSRYLVKRTGEKVFLECVQDMDHENMFWYRQDPGLGLRLIYFSYDVKMKEKGDIPEGYSVSREKKERFSLILESASTNQTSMYLCASSLRDRVRGNTIYFGEGSWLTVV.